The 27 T cell receptor beta chains below all came from one sample that was sequenced in a study of CD8 T cells in ankylosing spondylitis. TCRdb re-derived calls from the 5' RACE reads in MiXCR, one entry per CDR3 protein. The sample consists of fewer than 450,000 distinct CDR3 sequences, approximately 17% of them appearing once. The study, taken as a whole, reports: Ankylosing spondylitis blood appeared to be characterized by a TCR beta motif of under ten highly homologous variants.

Their cognate antigens are unknown. The specimen was blood, either unsorted or a sorted T cell fraction (not recorded which). These receptors were collected from a male donor with ankylosing spondylitis.

This chain joins TRBV7-2 and TRBJ2-1, with 9 bases identical to TRBD1. This CDR3 spans 16 amino acids. Losses at the gene ends were 5 bases for V and 5 bases for J; bases not matched to a gene: 10. Germline loops: CDR1 SGHTA, CDR2 FQGNSA. The CDR3: CASSLKGGQGHNEQFF. The CDR3 nucleotides read TGTGCCAGCAGCCTAAAGGGGGGACAGGGTCACAATGAGCAGTTCTTC.

V gene TRBV5-1 combines with J gene TRBJ1-1; weak D call: TRBD1 (5 bases). Trimming pared 4 bases from V and 0 bases from J, leaving 13 bases between. CDR1 SGHRS and CDR2 YFSETQ come from the germline V gene. This CDR3 comprises 15 residues. The CDR3, as DNA: TGCGCCAGCAGCCTGGGGCCGGAACTGAACACTGAAGCTTTCTTT. Protein product: CASSLGPELNTEAFF.

This clonotype was counted a few times. This chain links TRBV5-1 with TRBJ2-1; 15 nucleotides align to TRBD2. Germline trimming cut 1 base from V and 1 base from J; bases unmatched to any gene: 3. The CDR3 is 18 residues long. CDR1 SGHRS and CDR2 YFSETQ come from the germline V gene. As DNA, the CDR3 is TGCGCCAGCAGCTTGTATGGACTAGCGGGGGGGTCCTACAATGAGCAGTTCTTC. Its translation: CASSLYGLAGGSYNEQFF.

There are a few counts of this clonotype. The chain carries TRBV28 and TRBJ2-7, with D tentatively TRBD1 or TRBD2 (6 bases each). This CDR3 is 15 amino acids long. Trimming took 4 bases from V and 3 from J, leaving 16 bases between them. The germline V gene has CDR1 MDHEN and CDR2 SYDVKM. This chain's CDR3 is CASSWRDMYDYEQYF. CDR3 sequence (DNA): TGTGCCAGCAGTTGGCGGGACATGTATGACTACGAGCAGTACTTC.

There are many counts of this clonotype. This rearrangement joins TRBV7-8 to TRBJ2-4; the D is unclear. V was pared by 1 base and J by 2 bases, with 9 bases between. The CDR3 consists of 15 residues. The germline V gene has CDR1 SGHVS and CDR2 FQNEAQ. CDR3 sequence (DNA): TGTGCCAGCAGCTTAGAGTCAGCAACCAAAAACATTCAGTACTTC. Its protein is CASSLESATKNIQYF.

The sample holds a few counts of this clonotype. The chain has TRBV5-1 and TRBJ1-1; TRBD1 agrees at 7 bases. The ends lost 3 bases at V and 5 bases at J; junction bases unmatched: 13. This CDR3 region has 16 residues. Germline V gives CDR1 SGHRS, CDR2 YFSETQ. The CDR3 DNA reads TGCGCCAGCAGCTCCGCCCAAAGGGGGCCTGTGACTGAAGCTTTCTTT. This translates into CASSSAQRGPVTEAFF.

This clonotype has ten or more counts. V is TRBV3-1 and J is TRBJ2-1, with 7 positions matching TRBD1. CDR1 and CDR2 from the germline V gene are LGHDT and YNNKEL (reference sequence). The CDR3 runs 15 residues. Trimming took 4 bases from V and 7 from J; bases not matched to a gene: 10. The CDR3 region has the DNA TGTGCCAGCAGCCGGATTGGGACAGAAGCGAATGAGCAGTTCTTC. Its translation: CASSRIGTEANEQFF.

This clonotype turned up a few times. The V and J genes are TRBV6-1 and TRBJ1-5; a possible D gene is TRBD1 (6 bases). V gave up 10 bases and J gave up 1 base, with 17 bases separating them. From germline, CDR1 is MNHNS and CDR2 SASEGT. CDR3 length: 15 residues. This chain's CDR3 is CATQLQGKSNQPQHF. The CDR3 region has the DNA TGTGCCACCCAATTACAGGGAAAGAGCAATCAGCCCCAGCATTTT.

The V gene is TRBV4-1, the J gene TRBJ2-7, with TRBD1 matching 10 bases. This CDR3 comprises 16 residues. Per the germline V gene, CDR1 is MGHRA and CDR2 is YSYEKL. With 4 bases clipped from V and 5 bases from J, the junction kept 11 bases outside the gene matches. The CDR3 coding sequence is TGCGCCAGCAGCCCGACCCCGGGACAGGGGTTAGACGAGCAGTACTTC. It yields the protein CASSPTPGQGLDEQYF.

Many counts were recorded for this clonotype. The chain is built from TRBV20-1 and TRBJ1-5; TRBD1 aligns across 7 bases. V gave up 6 bases and J gave up 6 bases; unmatched junction bases: 14. The germline gives CDR1 DFQATT, CDR2 SNEGSKA (reference sequence). This CDR3 is 15 amino acids long. The CDR3 loop reads CSAPLQGSRSQPQHF. CDR3 nucleotide sequence: TGCAGTGCGCCGTTACAGGGGTCGCGTAGTCAGCCCCAGCATTTT.

This clonotype was seen a few times. The genes are TRBV2 and TRBJ2-7; D might be TRBD1 (6 bases). The germline V gene encodes CDR1 SNHLY and CDR2 FYNNEI. This CDR3 comprises 14 residues. V gave up 6 bases and J gave up 0 bases, with 12 bases separating them. As DNA, the CDR3 is TGTGCCAGCAGAACAGGGTCCCTCTCCTACGAGCAGTACTTC. This codes for CASRTGSLSYEQYF.

A few counts support this clonotype. This chain joins TRBV7-9 and TRBJ1-6; D is undetermined. The CDR3 is 15 amino acids. Germline V gene data show CDR1 as SEHNR and CDR2 as FQNEAQ (reference sequence). V gave up 1 base and J gave up 5 bases, with 9 bases separating them. The CDR3 coding sequence is TGTGCCAGCAGCTTAGTGCGGTCGGATAATTCACCCCTCCACTTT. This gives the protein CASSLVRSDNSPLHF.

V usage is TRBV5-1 and J usage is TRBJ1-6, with D unclear. V was trimmed by 5 bases and J by 8 bases, leaving 17 bases between them. The CDR3 totals 15 residues. Germline values: CDR1 SGHRS, CDR2 YFSETQ. The CDR3, as DNA: TGCGCCAGCAGACCCGACAACTCCGGATATTCACCCCTCCACTTT. It is translated as CASRPDNSGYSPLHF.

This clonotype has a handful of counts. V is TRBV18 and J is TRBJ2-1; the D gene could be TRBD1 or TRBD2 (6 bases each). Germline-derived CDR1 and CDR2 are KGHSH and LQKENI. This CDR3 is built from 12 residues. The germline V and J ends were trimmed by 7 bases and 8 bases, with 12 bases remaining between them. CDR3: CASFQRGDEQFF. The CDR3 DNA reads TGTGCCAGCTTTCAAAGGGGGGATGAGCAGTTCTTC.

In this sample, this clonotype turned up many times. The V call is TRBV5-1, the J call TRBJ2-3; no clear D gene. The CDR3 runs to 13 residues. The V gene lost 5 bases and the J gene lost 4 bases, with 11 bases spanning the gap. Germline V gene data show CDR1 as SGHRS and CDR2 as YFSETQ. CDR3 sequence reads: CASRNIGADTQYF. For the CDR3, the DNA is TGCGCCAGCAGAAACATCGGTGCAGATACGCAGTATTTT.

As to this clonotype: This may be a read error: a much more frequent sequence differs by one nucleotide. The rearrangement links TRBV20-1 to TRBJ1-4; TRBD1 is a possible D gene (6 bases). CDR3 size: 17 residues. The germline V gene has CDR1 DFQATT and CDR2 SNEGSKA (reference sequence). In DNA, the CDR3 is TGCTGTGCTAGACCCCTGGCCCCCAGGGGTTTGAATGAAAAACTGTTTTTT. Protein product: CCARPLAPRGLNEKLFF.

The chain uses TRBV7-2 and TRBJ2-3; no clear D gene. The V and J ends lost 5 bases and 11 bases respectively, with 20 bases between them. CDR3 size: 14 residues. Germline loops: CDR1 SGHTA, CDR2 FQGNSA. CDR3 region: CASSGMVVLSGQYF. Here the CDR3 DNA reads TGTGCCAGCAGCGGCATGGTCGTCTTATCGGGGCAGTATTTT.

This clonotype was counted ten times or more. This rearrangement joins TRBV7-2 to TRBJ1-2, with a tentative D call TRBD1 (6 bases). The CDR3 runs 13 residues. Germline CDR1 and CDR2: SGHTA and FQGNSA. V was clipped by 5 bases and J by 0 bases, with 7 bases between them. The CDR3 here is CASSRQANYGYTF. CDR3 DNA: TGTGCCAGCAGCCGACAGGCTAACTATGGCTACACCTTC.

The chain joins TRBV20-1 to TRBJ2-6, with D unclear. CDR1 DFQATT and CDR2 SNEGSKA come from the germline V gene (reference sequence). The CDR3 is 15 amino acids. Trimming shortened V by 0 bases and J by 3 bases, and 9 bases separated the two germline ends. The CDR3 is CSAREGTLGANVLTF. The CDR3 DNA reads TGCAGTGCTAGAGAGGGAACCCTTGGGGCCAACGTCCTGACTTTC.

In this sample, this clonotype turned up a few times. The chain joins TRBV5-6 to TRBJ2-1; TRBD2 might be the D (6 bases). The length of the CDR3 is 15 residues. Germline V CDR1 and CDR2: SGHDT, YYEEEE. V lost 4 bases and J lost 3, with 14 bases in between. The CDR3 coding sequence is TGTGCCAGCAGCGAAGGGATAGCGGTCTACAATGAGCAGTTCTTC. Translated: CASSEGIAVYNEQFF.

This clonotype came up a few times. This sequence joins TRBV9 and TRBJ2-5; 13 bases fit TRBD2. V dropped 0 bases and J dropped 5; count of bases not matched to a gene: 10. Germline values: CDR1 SGDLS, CDR2 YYNGEE. CDR3 length equals 18 residues. CDR3 amino acids: CASSVATGGLAGRETQYF. In DNA form, the CDR3 reads TGTGCCAGCAGCGTAGCTACAGGGGGACTAGCGGGAAGGGAGACCCAGTACTTC.

In this sample, this clonotype turned up a few times. CDR3 amino acids: CASSFSESPLHF. The CDR3 DNA reads as TGTGCCAGCAGTTTTTCGGAGTCACCCCTCCACTTT. The chain couples TRBV12-3 or TRBV12-4 to TRBJ1-6; the D is unclear. V was clipped by 3 bases and J by 10 bases, with 7 bases between them. The CDR3 has 12 amino acids.

This clonotype occurred a few times. The V and J genes are TRBV7-9 and TRBJ2-4; D remains unclear. CDR3 size: 12 residues. The V and J ends lost 5 bases and 6 bases respectively, with 8 bases between them. Per germline, CDR1 SEHNR and CDR2 FQNEAQ (reference sequence). The CDR3 loop reads CASSTDLNIQYF. The CDR3 DNA is TGTGCCAGCAGCACCGATTTAAACATTCAGTACTTC.

The J gene is TRBJ1-1, the V gene TRBV6-1; D is ambiguous. Germline V CDR1 and CDR2: MNHNS, SASEGT. V was trimmed by 3 bases and J by 0 bases, leaving 11 bases between them. This CDR3 comprises 15 residues. The CDR3 here is CASSEDGRMNTEAFF. CDR3 DNA: TGTGCCAGCAGTGAGGACGGGAGAATGAACACTGAAGCTTTCTTT.

The chain is built from TRBV6-1 and TRBJ1-1, with 10 bases that match TRBD1. The V segment lost 7 bases and the J segment 6 bases; nucleotides outside the gene matches: 11. The CDR3 has 15 residues. CDR1 MNHNS and CDR2 SASEGT come from the germline V gene. In DNA, the CDR3 is TGTGCCAGCACCCTACAGACCGGGACAGGGGCTGAAGCTTTCTTT. Translating gives CASTLQTGTGAEAFF.

This chain uses TRBV6-2 or TRBV6-3 with TRBJ2-1; TRBD2 aligns across 14 bases. CDR1 and CDR2 from the germline V gene are MNHEY and SVGEGT. CDR3 length: 20 amino acids. V was clipped by 0 bases and J by 7 bases; unmatched bases: 14. CDR3 sequence reads: CASSYSFHRGGTSGSNEQFF. The CDR3 DNA sequence: TGTGCCAGCAGTTACTCGTTTCATAGGGGCGGGACTAGCGGGAGTAATGAGCAGTTCTTC.

The rearrangement uses TRBV5-1 and TRBJ1-5; TRBD1 matches 7 bases. J lost 7 bases, V lost 5 bases, and 12 bases had no gene match. This CDR3 spans 15 amino acids. CDR1 and CDR2 (germline): SGHRS, YFSETQ. CDR3 in amino acids: CASRPYTGAKQPQHF. Written as DNA, the CDR3 is TGCGCCAGCAGACCCTATACAGGGGCCAAGCAGCCCCAGCATTTT.